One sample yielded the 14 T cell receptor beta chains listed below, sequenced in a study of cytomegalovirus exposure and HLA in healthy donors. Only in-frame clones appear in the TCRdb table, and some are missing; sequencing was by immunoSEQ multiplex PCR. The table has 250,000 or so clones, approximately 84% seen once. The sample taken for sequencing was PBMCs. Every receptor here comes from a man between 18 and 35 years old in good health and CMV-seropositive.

The DNA of the CDR3 is TGTGCCTGGAGTGAACAGTTGTTCACTGAAGCTTTCTTT. This gives the protein CAWSEQLFTEAFF. The chain combines TRBV30 with TRBJ1-1; D uncertain. The CDR3 is 13 residues long. Germline V gene lookup returns CDR1 GTSNPN and CDR2 SVGIG (reference sequence). Trimming cost V 1 base and J 4 bases, with 10 bases left between them.

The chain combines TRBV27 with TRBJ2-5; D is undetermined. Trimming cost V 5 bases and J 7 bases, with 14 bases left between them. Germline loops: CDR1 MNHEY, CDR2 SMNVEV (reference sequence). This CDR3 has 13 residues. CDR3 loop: CASSPTPPGTQYF. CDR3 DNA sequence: TGTGCCAGCAGTCCAACCCCTCCCGGGACCCAGTACTTC.

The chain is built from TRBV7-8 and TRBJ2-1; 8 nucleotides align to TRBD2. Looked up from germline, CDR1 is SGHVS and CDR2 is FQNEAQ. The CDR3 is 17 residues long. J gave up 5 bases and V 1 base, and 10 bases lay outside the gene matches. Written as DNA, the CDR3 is TGTGCCAGCAGCTTAGATGGAGCGGGAGTACTACACAATGAGCAGTTCTTC. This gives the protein CASSLDGAGVLHNEQFF.

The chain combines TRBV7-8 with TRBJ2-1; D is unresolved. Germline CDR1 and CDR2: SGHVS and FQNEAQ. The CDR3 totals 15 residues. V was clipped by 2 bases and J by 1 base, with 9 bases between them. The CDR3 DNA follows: TGTGCCAGCAGCTTATCTACTATATCCTACAATGAGCAGTTCTTC. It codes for CASSLSTISYNEQFF.

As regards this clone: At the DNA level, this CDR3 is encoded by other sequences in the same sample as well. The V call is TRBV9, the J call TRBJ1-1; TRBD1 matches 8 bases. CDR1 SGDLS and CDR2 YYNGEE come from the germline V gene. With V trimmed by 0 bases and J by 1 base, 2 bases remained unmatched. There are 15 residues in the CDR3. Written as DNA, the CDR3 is TGTGCCAGCAGCGTAGAAGGACAGGGGAACACTGAAGCTTTCTTT. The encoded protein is CASSVEGQGNTEAFF.

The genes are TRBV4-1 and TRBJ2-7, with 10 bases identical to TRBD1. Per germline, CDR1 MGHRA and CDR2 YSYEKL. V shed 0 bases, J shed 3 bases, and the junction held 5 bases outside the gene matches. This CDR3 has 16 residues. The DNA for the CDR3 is TGCGCCAGCAGCCAAGAGTATAGGACAGGGGGCTACGAGCAGTACTTC. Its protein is CASSQEYRTGGYEQYF.

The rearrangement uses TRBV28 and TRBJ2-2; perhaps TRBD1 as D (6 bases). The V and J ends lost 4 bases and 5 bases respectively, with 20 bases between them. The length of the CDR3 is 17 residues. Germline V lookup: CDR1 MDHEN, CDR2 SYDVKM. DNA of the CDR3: TGTGCCAGCAGTTCTGGGGCGACCTGGGGGCGAACCGGGGAGCTGTTTTTT. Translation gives CASSSGATWGRTGELFF.

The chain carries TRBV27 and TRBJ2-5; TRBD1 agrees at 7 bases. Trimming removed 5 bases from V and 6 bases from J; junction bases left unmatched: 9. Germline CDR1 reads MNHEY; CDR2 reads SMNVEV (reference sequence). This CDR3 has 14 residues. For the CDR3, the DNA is TGTGCCAGCAGTCTCAGACAGGGCATGAAGACCCAGTACTTC. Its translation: CASSLRQGMKTQYF.

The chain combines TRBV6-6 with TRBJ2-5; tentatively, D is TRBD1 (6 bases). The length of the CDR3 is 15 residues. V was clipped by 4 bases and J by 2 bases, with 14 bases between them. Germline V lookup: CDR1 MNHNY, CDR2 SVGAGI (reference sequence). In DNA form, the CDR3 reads TGTGCCAGCAGTTCTTCACTGGGGGCGCAAGAGACCCAGTACTTC. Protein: CASSSSLGAQETQYF.

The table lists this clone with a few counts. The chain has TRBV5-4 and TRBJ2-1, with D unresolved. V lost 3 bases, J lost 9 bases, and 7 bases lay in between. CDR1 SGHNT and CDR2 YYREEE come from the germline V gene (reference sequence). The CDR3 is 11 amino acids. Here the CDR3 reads CASSSLSEQFF. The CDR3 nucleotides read TGTGCCAGCAGCTCCCTTAGTGAGCAGTTCTTC.

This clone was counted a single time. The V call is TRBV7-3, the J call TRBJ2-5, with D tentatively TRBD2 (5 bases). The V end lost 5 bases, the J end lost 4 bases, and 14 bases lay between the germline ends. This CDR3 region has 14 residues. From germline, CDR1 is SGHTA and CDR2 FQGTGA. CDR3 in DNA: TGTGCCAGCAGCCCCCGGGGTCTGCGAGAGACCCAGTACTTC. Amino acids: CASSPRGLRETQYF.

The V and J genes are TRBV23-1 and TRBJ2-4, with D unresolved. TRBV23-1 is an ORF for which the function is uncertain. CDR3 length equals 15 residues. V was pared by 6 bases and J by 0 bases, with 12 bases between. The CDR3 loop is CASRRTFLAKNIQYF. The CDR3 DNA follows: TGCGCCAGCAGGAGAACGTTCCTAGCCAAAAACATTCAGTACTTC.

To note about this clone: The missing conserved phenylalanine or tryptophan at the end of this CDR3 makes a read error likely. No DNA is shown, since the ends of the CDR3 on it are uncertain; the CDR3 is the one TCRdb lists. Here the CDR3 reads CASSPGTGTRRI. V gene TRBV10-2 combines with J gene TRBJ1-2; TRBD1 was called by the table and not checked on the DNA. The CDR3 contains 12 residues when both ends are counted. CDR1 is WSHSY and CDR2 is SAAADI in the germline V gene.

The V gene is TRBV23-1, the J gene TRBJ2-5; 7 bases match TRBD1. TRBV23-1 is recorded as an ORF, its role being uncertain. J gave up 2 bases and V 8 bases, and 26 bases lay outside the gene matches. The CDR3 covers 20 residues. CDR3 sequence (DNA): TGCGCCAGCGCAAGGGGGCGGGCAGGGAACTCCTCCGTAGGACAAGAGACCCAGTACTTC. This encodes CASARGRAGNSSVGQETQYF.